Listed here are 23 T cell receptor beta chains from one sample, sequenced in a study of blood T cell repertoires in COVID-19. TCRdb keeps only in-frame clones here, not all; method: immunoSEQ multiplex PCR. The table records 200,000 to 250,000 clones, around 80% of them present only once. Material for sequencing was peripheral blood. The receptors were gathered from a woman aged 25 to 39 with COVID-19, enrolled during active disease.

The chain combines TRBV6-4 with TRBJ2-1, with 13 bases aligning to TRBD2. CDR1 is MRHNA, CDR2 SNTAGT, per germline. The CDR3 is 14 amino acids. V shed 8 bases and J 6 bases; nucleotides not matched to a gene: 4. The CDR3 reads CASSGLAGANEQFF. The CDR3 DNA is TGTGCCAGCTCCGGACTAGCGGGGGCCAATGAGCAGTTCTTC.

The gene calls are TRBV7-9 and TRBJ2-2; TRBD2 matches 7 bases. CDR1 is SEHNR and CDR2 is FQNEAQ in the germline V gene (reference sequence). This CDR3 is built from 17 residues. The ends lost 2 bases at V and 0 bases at J; junction bases unmatched: 6. CDR3 residues: CASSLPSGMANTGELFF. The CDR3 DNA sequence: TGTGCCAGCAGCTTACCCAGCGGGATGGCGAACACCGGGGAGCTGTTTTTT.

The rearrangement links TRBV7-3 to TRBJ2-7, with 7 bases identical to TRBD1. With 5 bases clipped from V and 5 bases from J, the junction kept 6 bases outside the gene matches. Germline V CDR1 and CDR2: SGHTA, FQGTGA. CDR3 size: 13 residues. In DNA, the CDR3 is TGTGCCAGCAGCCGGACAGGAAGCGACGAGCAGTACTTC. It codes for CASSRTGSDEQYF.

In this sample, this clone turned up a few times. This chain joins TRBV11-2 and TRBJ2-7, with D unresolved. CDR1 is SGHAT and CDR2 is FQNNGV in the germline V gene. The CDR3 consists of 13 residues. The V end was cut by 6 bases, the J end by 0 bases, with 9 bases between. CDR3 protein: CASRDWISYEQYF. The CDR3 bases are TGTGCCAGCAGAGACTGGATCTCCTACGAGCAGTACTTC.

CDR3 in amino acids: CASSLRQGPYEQYF. The CDR3 bases are TGTGCCAGCAGCTTAAGGCAGGGCCCCTACGAGCAGTACTTC. The chain recombines TRBV7-8 with TRBJ2-7, with D perhaps matching TRBD1 (5 bases). The V and J ends lost 2 bases and 2 bases respectively, with 10 bases between them. The length of the CDR3 is 14 residues. Germline values: CDR1 SGHVS, CDR2 FQNEAQ.

The V gene is TRBV11-3, the J gene TRBJ2-7; D might be TRBD1 (5 bases). Germline values: CDR1 SGHNT, CDR2 YENEEA. V was clipped by 4 bases and J by 6 bases, with 19 bases between them. The length of the CDR3 is 15 residues. The DNA for the CDR3 is TGTGCCAGCAGCTCCCAGGGTGGGGCCGCTCCCGAGCAGTACTTC. Amino acids: CASSSQGGAAPEQYF.

This chain uses TRBV6-2 or TRBV6-3 with TRBJ2-7; D possibly corresponds to TRBD1 (6 bases). The CDR3 consists of 15 residues. The germline gives CDR1 MNHEY, CDR2 SVGEGT. The germline V and J ends were trimmed by 0 bases and 6 bases, with 15 bases remaining between them. The CDR3 DNA follows: TGTGCCAGCAGTTACTCGGGGGCAGGGCCGGGCGAGCAGTACTTC. Protein product: CASSYSGAGPGEQYF.

This chain uses TRBV6-5 with TRBJ2-5, with 10 positions matching TRBD1. In germline, CDR1 is MNHEY, CDR2 SVGAGI. This CDR3 region has 13 residues. V lost 4 bases to trimming and J lost 13 bases; unmatched junction nucleotides: 9. CDR3 amino acids: CASSFTSGTGAYF. The CDR3, as DNA: TGTGCCAGCAGTTTCACCTCCGGGACAGGGGCGTACTTC.

The gene calls are TRBV28 and TRBJ2-5, with TRBD2 identical over 11 bases. CDR1 is MDHEN, CDR2 SYDVKM, per germline. J gave up 5 bases and V 2 bases, and 4 bases lay outside the gene matches. This CDR3 contains 15 residues. The CDR3 DNA sequence: TGTGCCAGCAGTTTAGAACTAGCGGGGGCGGAGACCCAGTACTTC. Protein sequence: CASSLELAGAETQYF.

This rearrangement joins TRBV7-2 to TRBJ1-2; 7 positions agree with TRBD1. The CDR3 length is 15 residues. V gave up 5 bases and J gave up 6 bases; unmatched junction bases: 12. Per the germline V gene, CDR1 is SGHTA and CDR2 is FQGNSA. The CDR3 loop is CASSLLLGQGDGYTF. The CDR3 DNA follows: TGTGCCAGCAGCCTTCTCCTGGGGCAGGGGGATGGCTACACCTTC.

This clone was seen once. The chain is built from TRBV10-2 and TRBJ1-1; D is unresolved. Trimming took off 6 bases at V and 1 base at J, with 6 bases between the two ends. Germline-derived CDR1 and CDR2 are WSHSY and SAAADI. The CDR3 extends over 12 amino acids. CDR3 in amino acids: CASRSGNTEAFF. The CDR3 nucleotides read TGCGCCAGCAGGTCAGGGAACACTGAAGCTTTCTTT.

V is TRBV5-8 and J is TRBJ1-6; 7 bases align to TRBD1. The length of the CDR3 is 15 residues. The germline V gene has CDR1 SGHTS and CDR2 YDEGEE. After removal of 6 bases from V and 4 bases from J, the junction contained 7 bases not matched to a gene. The CDR3 region has the DNA TGTGCCAGCACCTCGGGACAGACTTATAATTCACCCCTCCACTTT. Its protein is CASTSGQTYNSPLHF.

The J gene is TRBJ2-7, the V gene TRBV4-2; D gene uncertain. Trimming removed 1 base from V and 3 bases from J, with 7 bases in between. This CDR3 region has 13 residues. Germline CDR1 is LGHNA and CDR2 is YNFKEQ. CDR3 sequence (DNA): TGTGCCAGCAGCCAAGGAGTCGACTACGAGCAGTACTTC. This encodes CASSQGVDYEQYF.

The chain employs TRBV5-1 and TRBJ2-3; tentative D call: TRBD1 (6 bases). Germline V gene sequence: CDR1 SGHRS, CDR2 YFSETQ. The CDR3 runs to 16 residues. Trimming removed 0 bases from V and 0 bases from J, with 11 bases in between. CDR3 amino acids: CASSLVLGGSTDTQYF. DNA of the CDR3: TGCGCCAGCAGCTTGGTTTTAGGGGGAAGCACAGATACGCAGTATTTT.

In its sample, this clone was seen a few times. The gene calls are TRBV10-1 and TRBJ2-7, with D unresolved. Germline V CDR1 and CDR2: WNHNN, SYGVQD (reference sequence). The CDR3 consists of 12 residues. Deletions cut 6 bases from V and 0 bases from J, with 6 bases between. The CDR3 DNA is TGCGCCAGCAGCAGAGGCTCCTACGAGCAGTACTTC. Residues: CASSRGSYEQYF.

V usage is TRBV3-1 (or the pseudogene TRBV3-2) and J usage is TRBJ2-1; 10 bases align to TRBD2. Trimming at V came to 0 bases and at J to 8 bases, leaving 4 bases not matched to a gene. The CDR3 runs 15 residues. The germline gives CDR1 LGHDT, CDR2 YNNKEL (reference sequence). The chain's CDR3 is CASSQDLLAGDEQFF. CDR3 coding DNA: TGTGCCAGCAGCCAAGACCTCCTAGCGGGAGATGAGCAGTTCTTC.

V and J are TRBV30 and TRBJ1-5, with TRBD1 matching 10 bases. This CDR3 spans 14 amino acids. J was trimmed by 6 bases and V by 0 bases; bases with no gene match: 2. CDR1 GTSNPN and CDR2 SVGIG come from the germline V gene (reference sequence). CDR3: CAWSVDRGPQPQHF. The CDR3 DNA follows: TGTGCCTGGAGTGTAGACAGGGGGCCTCAGCCCCAGCATTTT.

This clone was detected only a few times. The rearrangement joins TRBV21-1 to TRBJ1-1; TRBD1 is the table's D call, not checked against the DNA. TRBV21-1 corresponds to a pseudogene. The CDR3 spans 14 residues. This CDR3 reads CASSTGGWRTEAFF. The DNA of the CDR3 is TGTGCCAGCAGTACAGGGGGCTGGAGGACTGAAGCTTTCTTT.

The chain combines TRBV7-2 with TRBJ2-7, with 7 bases matching TRBD1. The CDR3 spans 15 residues. Per the germline V gene, CDR1 is SGHTA and CDR2 is FQGNSA. V lost 1 base, J lost 4 bases, and 7 bases stayed unmatched. CDR3 residues: CASSLDGTAIYEQYF. As DNA, the CDR3 is TGTGCCAGCAGCTTAGACGGGACAGCTATTTACGAGCAGTACTTC.

This chain links TRBV7-6 with TRBJ2-7; 12 bases are a match to TRBD2. Germline CDR1 and CDR2: SGHVS and FNYEAQ. With 1 base clipped from V and 0 bases from J, the junction kept 1 base outside the gene matches. This CDR3 region has 16 residues. The CDR3 here is CASSLGLAGASYEQYF. The CDR3 DNA reads TGTGCCAGCAGCTTAGGACTAGCGGGGGCCTCCTACGAGCAGTACTTC. Supplemented by reference TRBV7-6 and TRBJ2-7, the full variable domain reads GAGVSQSPRYKVTKRGQDVALRCDPISGHVSLYWYRQALGQGPEFLTYFNYEAQQDKSGLPNDRFSAERPEGSISTLTIQRTEQRDSAMYRCASSLGLAGASYEQYFGPGTRLTVT.

V and J are TRBV4-3 and TRBJ2-2, with D possibly matching TRBD2 (6 bases). Looked up from germline, CDR1 is LGHNA and CDR2 is YSLEER. The CDR3 contains 17 residues. V dropped 0 bases and J dropped 1 base, with 12 bases sitting between them. The CDR3 sequence: CASSQDIRDWNTGELFF. The CDR3 nucleotides read TGCGCCAGCAGCCAAGATATCCGGGACTGGAACACCGGGGAGCTGTTTTTT.

The CDR3 DNA reads TGTGCCAGCAGCTCCGAGTCCGCGGCCGAGCAGTACTTC. Protein product: CASSSESAAEQYF. The chain carries TRBV7-2 and TRBJ2-7; D gene unclear. V lost 4 bases and J 6 bases, leaving 13 bases between the germline ends. Germline CDR1 is SGHTA and CDR2 is FQGNSA. This CDR3 is 13 amino acids long.

The chain is built from TRBV12-3 or TRBV12-4 and TRBJ2-1; the match to TRBD2 covers 10 bases. Trimming cost V 5 bases and J 15 bases; bases outside gene matches: 7. The CDR3 length is 12 residues. CDR3 bases: TGTGCCAGCAGTCCAGGGACTAGCGCCTTGTTCTTC. Its translation: CASSPGTSALFF.